Presented here are 19 T cell receptor beta chains from one specimen sequenced in a study of blood T cells in healthy people across ages. A second PCR, run for roughly 7 to 12 cycles, used a sample-barcoded 5' primer plus a J-beta primer mix. TCRdb re-called the 5' RACE reads with MiXCR, one entry per CDR3 protein. The data hold about a million distinct CDR3 sequences, with around 46% observed a single time. The sample was blood. The receptors stem from a man aged 25 to 45 in good health.

The V and J genes are TRBV5-1 and TRBJ2-3; D perhaps matches TRBD1 (5 bases). V gave up 2 bases and J gave up 0 bases, with 16 bases separating them. The CDR3 extends over 17 amino acids. The germline gives CDR1 SGHRS, CDR2 YFSETQ. CDR3 protein: CASSFRTPATSTDTQYF. CDR3 bases: TGCGCCAGCAGCTTCCGGACACCGGCGACGAGCACAGATACGCAGTATTTT.

This clonotype was recorded only once. This may be a read error, as it is one base from a much larger clone. CDR3 DNA sequence: TGTGTCAGCAGCTTTGGCGGGGGGGCTCCAGATACGCAGTATTTT. It codes for CVSSFGGGAPDTQYF. This rearrangement joins TRBV7-2 to TRBJ2-3; 9 bases fit TRBD2. CDR1 and CDR2 (germline): SGHTA, FQGNSA. CDR3 length equals 15 residues. The full variable domain, in which reference TRBV7-2 and TRBJ2-3 provide the parts outside the CDR3, is GAGVSQSPSNKVTEKGKDVELRCDPISGHTALYWYRQSLGQGLEFLIYFQGNSAPDKSGLPSDRFSAERTGGSVSTLTIQRTQQEDSAVYLCVSSFGGGAPDTQYFGPGTRLTVL.

There are a few counts of this clonotype. The chain has TRBV6-5 and TRBJ1-4; 11 positions agree with TRBD1. Germline assignment: CDR1 MNHEY and CDR2 SVGAGI. CDR3 length: 13 amino acids. After removal of 6 bases from V and 11 bases from J, the junction contained 5 bases not matched to a gene. The CDR3 nucleotides are TGTGCCAGCAGGGGACAGGGGGAATGGAAACTGTTTTTT. Its protein product is CASRGQGEWKLFF.

The chain joins TRBV5-1 to TRBJ2-2; 10 bases are a match to TRBD2. CDR1 is SGHRS, CDR2 YFSETQ, per germline. This CDR3 is 15 amino acids long. Unmatched junction bases numbered 4, after V lost 5 bases and J lost 3 bases. The CDR3 loop reads CASRQTSGDTGELFF. The DNA of the CDR3 is TGCGCCAGCAGACAAACTAGCGGGGACACCGGGGAGCTGTTTTTT. Based on the CDR3 plus reference TRBV5-1 and TRBJ2-2, the full variable domain is KAGVTQTPRYLIKTRGQQVTLSCSPISGHRSVSWYQQTPGQGLQFLFEYFSETQRNKGNFPGRFSGRQFSNSRSEMNVSTLELGDSALYLCASRQTSGDTGELFFGEGSRLTVL.

The DNA for the CDR3 is TGCAGCGTTTACACAGGGGTTTCGAGCTCCTACGAGCAGTACTTC. Translated: CSVYTGVSSSYEQYF. This chain joins TRBV29-1 and TRBJ2-7; the match to TRBD1 covers 7 bases. V trimming: 5 bases; J trimming: 0 bases; junction bases outside the gene matches: 10. The CDR3 spans 15 residues. Looked up from germline, CDR1 is SQVTM and CDR2 is ANQGSEA.

Note on this clonotype: The junction differs from germline at one of its ends, possibly a read error. This rearrangement joins TRBV20-1 to TRBJ2-1; D not certain. From germline, CDR1 is DFQATT and CDR2 SNEGSKA (reference sequence). This CDR3 comprises 8 residues. The CDR3 is CSYNEQFF. CDR3 nucleotide sequence: TGCAGTTACAATGAGCAGTTCTTT.

This clonotype was detected once. The chain carries TRBV5-1 and TRBJ2-5, with unresolved D. The J call is in doubt because the DNA end fits TRBJ2-7 better. Germline V gene lookup returns CDR1 SGHRS and CDR2 YFSETQ. The CDR3 consists of 12 residues. DNA of the CDR3: TGCGCCAGCAGCCCGGCCCTGGACGAGCAGTACTTC. Encoded protein: CASSPALDEQYF.

The V gene is TRBV27, the J gene TRBJ2-4; 7 bases fit TRBD2. The J call may be mistaken, given a closer DNA end match to TRBJ2-7. In germline, CDR1 is MNHEY, CDR2 SMNVEV (reference sequence). CDR3 length equals 13 residues. DNA of the CDR3: TGTGCCAGCAGTTTGGGAGGGAGGGTCGAGCAGTACTTC. Its protein product is CASSLGGRVEQYF.

The chain combines TRBV7-2 with TRBJ1-1, with no clear D. CDR3 length: 13 residues. The germline gives CDR1 SGHTA, CDR2 FQGNSA. V dropped 3 bases and J dropped 5 bases, with 10 bases sitting between them. CDR3 bases: TGTGCCAGCAGCTTTAGTGGGGAGACTGAAGCTTTCTTT. It specifies CASSFSGETEAFF. Filled out from reference TRBV7-2 and TRBJ1-1, the complete variable domain reads GAGVSQSPSNKVTEKGKDVELRCDPISGHTALYWYRQSLGQGLEFLIYFQGNSAPDKSGLPSDRFSAERTGGSVSTLTIQRTQQEDSAVYLCASSFSGETEAFFGQGTRLTVV.

The chain joins TRBV5-1 to TRBJ2-1; tentative D call: TRBD1 (7 bases). The V gene lost 4 bases and the J gene lost 3 bases, with 17 bases spanning the gap. Germline V gene lookup returns CDR1 SGHRS and CDR2 YFSETQ. This CDR3 contains 16 residues. CDR3 nucleotides: TGCGCCAGCAGCCCAGGGGGGCCCTCGGACTACAATGAGCAGTTCTTC. This translates into CASSPGGPSDYNEQFF.

The V call is TRBV4-2, the J call TRBJ2-1; D could derive from TRBD1 or TRBD2 (7 bases each). Germline lookup yields CDR1 LGHNA and CDR2 YNFKEQ. The CDR3 consists of 15 residues. V was pared by 1 base and J by 8 bases, with 15 bases between. CDR3 sequence: CASSQAGGGADEQFF. Here the CDR3 DNA reads TGTGCCAGCAGCCAAGCAGGGGGGGGCGCCGATGAGCAGTTCTTC.

The rearrangement joins TRBV5-1 to TRBJ1-5, with TRBD1 matching 10 bases. This CDR3 has 14 residues. Trimming at V came to 4 bases and at J to 11 bases, leaving 9 bases not matched to a gene. CDR1 is SGHRS and CDR2 is YFSETQ in the germline V gene. The CDR3 sequence is CASSPGTGEGTQHF. DNA of the CDR3: TGCGCCAGCAGCCCTGGGACAGGGGAGGGTACCCAGCATTTT.

The chain is built from TRBV11-2 and TRBJ2-5, with D uncertain. The CDR3 length is 14 residues. Trimming cost V 1 base and J 5 bases, with 11 bases left between them. Germline lookup yields CDR1 SGHAT and CDR2 FQNNGV. In nucleotides, the CDR3 is TGTGCCAGCAGCTTAGTTAACCTTCCGGAGACCCAGTACTTC. Residues: CASSLVNLPETQYF.

This clonotype occurred a few times. The genes are TRBV4-3 and TRBJ2-7; tentatively, D is TRBD1 or TRBD2 (5 bases each). Deletions cut 3 bases from V and 0 bases from J, with 12 bases between. The CDR3 has 15 residues. The germline gives CDR1 LGHNA, CDR2 YSLEER. For the CDR3, the DNA is TGCGCCAGCAGCCACGGGACGGAGAGCTCCTACGAGCAGTACTTC. It is translated as CASSHGTESSYEQYF.

The chain is built from TRBV4-1 and TRBJ2-1; 12 bases are shared with TRBD2. The V segment lost 4 bases and the J segment 5 bases; nucleotides outside the gene matches: 9. The CDR3 runs 17 residues. CDR1 is MGHRA and CDR2 is YSYEKL in the germline V gene. The CDR3 reads CASSRSSGLAGNNEQFF. The CDR3 DNA is TGCGCCAGCAGCCGATCCTCAGGACTAGCGGGGAACAATGAGCAGTTCTTC.

This clonotype was observed a few times. The rearrangement joins TRBV6-1 to TRBJ2-5; a possible D gene is TRBD2 (6 bases). Germline V lookup: CDR1 MNHNS, CDR2 SASEGT. The CDR3 length is 13 residues. Trimming shortened V by 7 bases and J by 3 bases, and 12 bases separated the two germline ends. CDR3 DNA sequence: TGTGCCAGCACGGGGAGGTGGGAAGAGACCCAGTACTTC. It translates to CASTGRWEETQYF.

J is TRBJ1-2 and V is TRBV10-3; 9 bases are a match to TRBD1. This CDR3 has 14 amino acids. The germline V gene encodes CDR1 ENHRY and CDR2 SYGVKD. Unmatched junction bases numbered 8, after V lost 6 bases and J lost 6 bases. CDR3 sequence (DNA): TGTGCCATCAGACCCGGACAGGGGCGGGATGGCTACACCTTC. Translating it yields CAIRPGQGRDGYTF.

A note on this clonotype: It may be a read error: a sequence one base away is much more abundant. The CDR3 bases are TGTGCCAGCAGTTCTCGAGGGTGGGAAGAGGCCCAGTACTTC. Amino acids: CASSSRGWEEAQYF. The rearrangement links TRBV12-3 or TRBV12-4 to TRBJ2-5, with TRBD2 as a possible D gene (5 bases). The CDR3 runs to 14 residues.

The J gene is TRBJ2-1, the V gene TRBV4-3, with unresolved D. The germline gives CDR1 LGHNA, CDR2 YSLEER. Trimming cost V 1 base and J 5 bases, with 9 bases left between them. The CDR3 is 14 amino acids. CDR3: CASSQGTYNNEQFF. Here the CDR3 DNA reads TGCGCCAGCAGCCAAGGGACGTACAACAATGAGCAGTTCTTC.